The 3 T cell receptor beta chains given below trace back to one sample, sequenced in a study of shared clonotypes between healthy human individuals. The repertoire was sequenced with immunoSEQ multiplex PCR; TCRdb's copy has only in-frame clones and lacks some. Seen here are approximately 2,200,000 clones, 93% observed once, and the top ten hold roughly 1.8%. The naive CD8 subset, CD45RO-negative cells positively selected for CCR7, excluded terminally differentiated effector memory CD45RA+ cells. What was sequenced was naive CD8+ T cells from PBMCs. The receptors originated from a man younger than 35 in good health. Some clones in this sample may be carry-over from other donors' samples.

The chain is built from TRBV6-5 and TRBJ2-3, with D perhaps assigned TRBD1 or TRBD2 (5 bases each). The CDR3 is 16 residues long. V dropped 4 bases and J dropped 2 bases, with 16 bases sitting between them. Germline V CDR1 and CDR2: MNHEY, SVGAGI. The CDR3, as DNA: TGTGCCAGCAGTTCCCAGACCCCGGGACCCACAGATACGCAGTATTTT. Residues: CASSSQTPGPTDTQYF.

The chain couples TRBV28 to TRBJ2-7, with D perhaps TRBD2 (6 bases). CDR1 and CDR2 (germline): MDHEN, SYDVKM. The CDR3 runs to 14 residues. Deletions cut 7 bases from V and 3 bases from J, with 16 bases between. The CDR3 DNA is TGTGCCAGCACTCTTAACGGGGGTCTCTACGAGCAGTACTTC. It translates to CASTLNGGLYEQYF.

In regard to this clone: This sample includes further DNA sequences coding for the same CDR3. The V gene is TRBV29-1, the J gene TRBJ2-7, with D possibly being TRBD1 or TRBD2 (6 bases each). The CDR3 has 13 amino acids. With 4 bases removed from V and 0 bases from J, the gap between germline ends came to 10 bases. CDR1 is SQVTM and CDR2 is ANQGSEA in the germline V gene. The CDR3 loop reads CSVVGGSSYEQYF. The CDR3 DNA sequence: TGCAGCGTTGTAGGGGGGAGCTCCTACGAGCAGTACTTC.